This T cell receptor beta chain was retrieved from a study of early T cells in non-severe SARS-CoV-2 infection. V was cut by 3 bases and J by 15 bases, with 19 bases left in between. CDR1 and CDR2 (germline): SGHNT, YYREEE (reference sequence). The CDR3 runs 14 residues. Individual cDNA molecules were tagged with unique molecular identifiers. Using its own MiXCR run on the 5' RACE reads, TCRdb lists one record per CDR3 protein. This sample carries about 99,000 distinct CDR3 sequences, approximately 15% of them seen once, and the ten largest clones take about 1.3%. This clonotype originated in an adult who was a healthcare worker with PCR-confirmed SARS-CoV-2 infection or an uninfected control (not recorded which). This rearrangement joins TRBV5-4 to TRBJ1-6, with D perhaps TRBD1 (5 bases). Sequenced material: whole blood. CDR3 coding DNA: TGTGCCAGCAGCTCCCGGGGCCTTGATGACAACCTCCACTTT. Protein sequence: CASSSRGLDDNLHF.